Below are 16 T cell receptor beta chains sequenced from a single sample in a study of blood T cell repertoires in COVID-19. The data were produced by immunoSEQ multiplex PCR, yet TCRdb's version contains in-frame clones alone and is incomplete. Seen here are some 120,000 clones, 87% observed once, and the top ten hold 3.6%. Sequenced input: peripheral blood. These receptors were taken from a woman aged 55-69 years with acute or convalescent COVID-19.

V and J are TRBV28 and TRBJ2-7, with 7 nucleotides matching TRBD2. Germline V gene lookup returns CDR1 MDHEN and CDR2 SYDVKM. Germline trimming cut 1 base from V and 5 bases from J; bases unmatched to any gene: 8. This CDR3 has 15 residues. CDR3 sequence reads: CASSLLGGSFHEQYF. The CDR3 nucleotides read TGTGCCAGCAGTTTATTGGGCGGGAGTTTCCACGAGCAGTACTTC. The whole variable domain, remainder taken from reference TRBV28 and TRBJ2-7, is DVKVTQSSRYLVKRTGEKVFLECVQDMDHENMFWYRQDPGLGLRLIYFSYDVKMKEKGDIPEGYSVSREKKERFSLILESASTNQTSMYLCASSLLGGSFHEQYFGPGTRLTVT.

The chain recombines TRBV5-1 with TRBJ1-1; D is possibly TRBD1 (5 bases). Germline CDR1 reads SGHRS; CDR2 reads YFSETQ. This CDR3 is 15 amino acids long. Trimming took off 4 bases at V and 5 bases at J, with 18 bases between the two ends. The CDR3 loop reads CASSASGQGGTEAFF. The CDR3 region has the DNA TGCGCCAGCAGCGCTTCTGGGCAGGGAGGGACTGAAGCTTTCTTT.

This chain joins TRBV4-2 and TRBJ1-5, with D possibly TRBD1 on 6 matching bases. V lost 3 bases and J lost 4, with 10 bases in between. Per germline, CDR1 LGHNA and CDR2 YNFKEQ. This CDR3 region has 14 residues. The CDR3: CASSQMDRNQPQHF. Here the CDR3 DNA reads TGTGCCAGCAGCCAGATGGACAGAAATCAGCCCCAGCATTTT.

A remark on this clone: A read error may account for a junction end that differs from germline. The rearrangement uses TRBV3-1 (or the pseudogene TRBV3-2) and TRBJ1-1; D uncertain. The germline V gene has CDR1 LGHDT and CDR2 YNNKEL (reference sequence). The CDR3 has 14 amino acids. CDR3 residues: CASSTRGGGTETFF. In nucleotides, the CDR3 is TGTGCCAGCAGCACCCGGGGAGGAGGCACTGAAACTTTCTTT.

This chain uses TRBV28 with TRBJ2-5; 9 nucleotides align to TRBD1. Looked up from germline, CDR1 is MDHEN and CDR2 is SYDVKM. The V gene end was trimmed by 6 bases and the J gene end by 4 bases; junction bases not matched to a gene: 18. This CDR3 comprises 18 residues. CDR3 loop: CASSILGQGGLGRETQYF. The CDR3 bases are TGTGCCAGCAGCATTCTGGGACAGGGAGGTTTGGGTAGAGAGACCCAGTACTTC.

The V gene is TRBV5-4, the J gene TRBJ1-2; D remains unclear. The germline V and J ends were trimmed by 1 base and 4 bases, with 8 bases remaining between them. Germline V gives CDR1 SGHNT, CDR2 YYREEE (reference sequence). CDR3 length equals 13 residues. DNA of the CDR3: TGTGCCAGCAGCTTGTATTCAGGCTATGGCTACACCTTC. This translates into CASSLYSGYGYTF.

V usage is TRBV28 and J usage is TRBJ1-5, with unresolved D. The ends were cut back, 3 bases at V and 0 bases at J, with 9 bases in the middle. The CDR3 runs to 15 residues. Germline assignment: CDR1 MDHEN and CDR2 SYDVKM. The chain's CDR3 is CASSLGSYSNQPQHF. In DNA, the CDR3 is TGTGCCAGCAGTTTGGGCAGTTATAGCAATCAGCCCCAGCATTTT. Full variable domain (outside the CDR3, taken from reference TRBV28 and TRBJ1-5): DVKVTQSSRYLVKRTGEKVFLECVQDMDHENMFWYRQDPGLGLRLIYFSYDVKMKEKGDIPEGYSVSREKKERFSLILESASTNQTSMYLCASSLGSYSNQPQHFGDGTRLSIL.

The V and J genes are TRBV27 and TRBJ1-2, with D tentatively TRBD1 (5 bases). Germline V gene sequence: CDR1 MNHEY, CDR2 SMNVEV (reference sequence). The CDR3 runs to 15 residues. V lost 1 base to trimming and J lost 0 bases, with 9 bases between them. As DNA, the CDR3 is TGTGCCAGCAGTTTATGGGCAGGGACTAACTATGGCTACACCTTC. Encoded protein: CASSLWAGTNYGYTF.

The CDR3 sequence: CASPPAPSPGAEQYV. In DNA, the CDR3 is TGTGCCAGCCCGCCCGCCCCAAGTCCTGGAGCCGAGCAGTACGTC. This chain uses TRBV12-1 with TRBJ2-7; the D segment call TRBD2 is taken from the table without a DNA check. TRBV12-1 is recorded as a pseudogene. The CDR3 sequence is 15 residues long.

The CDR3 DNA reads as TGTGCCAGCAGTTTTGGACAGGGCCGAGCTTTCTTT. Translation: CASSFGQGRAFF. The chain carries TRBV28 and TRBJ1-1, with 8 bases that match TRBD1. Trimming removed 3 bases from V and 10 bases from J; junction bases left unmatched: 4. CDR3 length: 12 amino acids. Germline V CDR1 and CDR2: MDHEN, SYDVKM.

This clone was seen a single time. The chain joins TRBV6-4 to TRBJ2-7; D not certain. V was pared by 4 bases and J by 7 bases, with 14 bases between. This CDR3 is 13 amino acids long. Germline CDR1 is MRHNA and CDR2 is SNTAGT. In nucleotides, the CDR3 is TGTGCCAGCAGTGCCACGAGGCGTCGGGAGCAGTACGTC. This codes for CASSATRRREQYV.

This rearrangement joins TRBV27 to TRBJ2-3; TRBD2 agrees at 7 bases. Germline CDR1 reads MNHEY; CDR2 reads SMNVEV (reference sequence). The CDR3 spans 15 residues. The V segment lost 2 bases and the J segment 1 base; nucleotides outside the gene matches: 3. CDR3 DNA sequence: TGTGCCAGCAGTTTAGCGGGAGCGCGCACAGATACGCAGTATTTT. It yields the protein CASSLAGARTDTQYF.

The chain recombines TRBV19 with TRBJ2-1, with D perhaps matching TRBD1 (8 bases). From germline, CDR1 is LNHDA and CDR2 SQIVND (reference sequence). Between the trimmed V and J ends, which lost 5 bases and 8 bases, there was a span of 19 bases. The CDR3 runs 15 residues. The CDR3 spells CASSDYTTGGDEQFF. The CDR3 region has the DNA TGTGCCAGTAGTGATTATACTACAGGGGGGGATGAGCAGTTCTTC.

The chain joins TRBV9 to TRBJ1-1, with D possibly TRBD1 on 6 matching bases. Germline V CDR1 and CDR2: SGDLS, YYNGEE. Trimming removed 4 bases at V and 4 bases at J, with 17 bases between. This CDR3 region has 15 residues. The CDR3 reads CASSPRQAPGTEAFF. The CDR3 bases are TGTGCCAGCAGCCCCCGACAGGCCCCTGGCACTGAAGCTTTCTTT.

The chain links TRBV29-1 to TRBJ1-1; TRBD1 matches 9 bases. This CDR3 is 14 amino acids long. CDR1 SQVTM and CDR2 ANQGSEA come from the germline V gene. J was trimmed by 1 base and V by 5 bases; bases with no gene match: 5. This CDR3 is CSVRDRAANTEAFF. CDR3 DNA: TGCAGCGTTAGGGACAGGGCGGCGAACACTGAAGCTTTCTTT. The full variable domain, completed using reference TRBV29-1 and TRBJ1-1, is SAVISQKPSRDICQRGTSLTIQCQVDSQVTMMFWYRQQPGQSLTLIATANQGSEATYESGFVIDKFPISRPNLTFSTLTVSNMSPEDSSIYLCSVRDRAANTEAFFGQGTRLTVV.

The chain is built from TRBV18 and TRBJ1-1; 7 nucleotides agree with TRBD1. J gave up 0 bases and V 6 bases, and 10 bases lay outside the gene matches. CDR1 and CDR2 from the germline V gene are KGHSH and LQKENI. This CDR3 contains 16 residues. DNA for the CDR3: TGTGCCAGCTCCCACGACAGGGCTCTAATGAACACTGAAGCTTTCTTT. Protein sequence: CASSHDRALMNTEAFF. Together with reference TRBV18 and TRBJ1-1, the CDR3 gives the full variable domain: NAGVMQNPRHLVRRRGQEARLRCSPMKGHSHVYWYRQLPEEGLKFMVYLQKENIIDESGMPKERFSAEFPKEGPSILRIQQVVRGDSAAYFCASSHDRALMNTEAFFGQGTRLTVV.